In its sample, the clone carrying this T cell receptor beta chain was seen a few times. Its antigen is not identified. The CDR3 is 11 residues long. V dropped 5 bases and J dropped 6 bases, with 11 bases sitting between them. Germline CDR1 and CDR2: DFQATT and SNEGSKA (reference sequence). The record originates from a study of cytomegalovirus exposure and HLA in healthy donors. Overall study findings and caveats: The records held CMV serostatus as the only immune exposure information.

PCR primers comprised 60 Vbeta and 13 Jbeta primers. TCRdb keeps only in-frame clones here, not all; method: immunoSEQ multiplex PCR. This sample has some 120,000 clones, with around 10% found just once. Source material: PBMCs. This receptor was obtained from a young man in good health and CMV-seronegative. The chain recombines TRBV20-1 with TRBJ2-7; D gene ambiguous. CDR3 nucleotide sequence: TGCAGTGCTGCCCTTCCGGTCGAGCAGTACTTC. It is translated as CSAALPVEQYF.